The text below deals with one TCR beta chain. This clonotype showed up many times. Its antigen is unknown. There are no base qualities to consult, and no much larger clone falls within one base. This sample was taken from a study of T cells in Graves' hyperthyroidism and ophthalmopathy (dated by TCRdb to between 2017 and 2020). A note on the overall study: Peripheral blood was collected at initial diagnosis, before any treatment. To identify distinguishing TCR V-J signatures, a discovery cohort of 100 patients was used, comprising roughly 45 with Graves' ophthalmopathy and approximately 57 with stable Graves' hyperthyroidism. Prospective prediction of ophthalmopathy was tested in an independent validation cohort of 18 hyperthyroidism patients and approximately 17 patients who later progressed to ophthalmopathy. For training and testing, the approximately 92 patients in the discovery cohort were randomly divided in a 7:3 ratio. Thyroid tissue and blood T-cell repertoires from more than five Graves' hyperthyroidism patients were also compared in the study. After blood sampling, hyperthyroidism patients were treated with methimazole at a starting dose of 30 mg daily, and ophthalmopathy patients were treated with high-dose intravenous methylprednisolone. TCR Vbeta CDR3 sequencing of approximately 140 peripheral blood samples (43 ophthalmopathy, under 80 hyperthyroidism and 17 progressor patients) is reported in the paper. Broad study findings and their caveats: No statistical method was used to set the sample size in advance, and investigators knew the group allocation. Blood samples also contained most of the expanded thyroid clonotypes (frequency above 0.001), which suggests that blood repertoires may reflect thyroid immune responses. Ophthalmopathy was separated from stable hyperthyroidism by a 13 V-J signature model, with about 86% sensitivity and about 81% specificity obtained in cross-validation and 80%/75% obtained in testing. During validation, the model predicted progression to ophthalmopathy a median of about 5.9 months ahead of onset, with almost 71% sensitivity and around 73% specificity.

From cysteine to phenylalanine, the CDR3 is 13 amino acids long. CDR3 DNA is the only sequence kept; it has 39 bases, read in frame from the first base. Relative to germline, V is 4 bases shorter and J is 2 bases shorter, with 10 bases between their ends. In the germline V gene, CDR1 corresponds to SGDLS and CDR2 to YYNGEE. Amplification of TCR beta CDR3 regions was carried out from RNA transcripts. The TCR CDR3 was subjected to a first round of RT-PCR using the HTBI primer set and the Qiagen OneStep RT-PCR kit. Libraries were constructed in a second round of multiplex PCR, after which size selection and purification were carried out. The libraries were sequenced on an Illumina HiSeq2000 using paired-end 100 bp reads. Per the authors' processing: SOAPnuke was used to process the raw data, throwing out any read that contained adapters or uncalled bases, had a mean Phred below 15, or lacked an exact constant-primer or identifier match. COPE v1.2.5 was used to merge the high-quality paired reads, and each unique nucleotide sequence was defined as a clonotype. MiTCR v1.1 was used to align clonotypes to the IMGT TRBV, TRBD and TRBJ reference segments. Only V-J combinations with frequency above 0.0001, covering 99% to 99.2% of repertoires, were analysed. A TCS score was defined as the ratio between F50 (clonal expansion) and ExV (chaos), using BLOSUM62-based TCRdist between CDR3 peptides within each V-J. Welch's t-statistics and random forest reduced fewer than 550 V-J features to 10 to 15, which were used in a naive Bayes classifier (R e1071). Clones were called with MiXCR by TCRdb after fastp trimmed the public reads at Q25, and only in-frame beta chains were retained. Rows with one shared CDR3 protein collapse into an entry with the most common genes and DNA. These V and J calls rely on TCRdb rather than the paper's analysis. This sample gives under 750,000 distinct CDR3 sequences in total; approximately 19% of them show up just once. The top ten clones comprise roughly 17% of the sample.

The hyperthyroidism patients were between 18 and 65 years old and newly diagnosed, with a disease duration of less than 2 months. Exclusion was applied to patients with uncontrolled infections, other autoimmune diseases, pregnancy or lactation. Diagnoses were based on clinical symptoms, serum thyroxine and TRAb, thyroid ultrasound and orbital computed tomography. Blood from progressor patients was drawn when they were first diagnosed with hyperthyroidism, before any ophthalmopathy symptoms appeared. Ficoll-Paque density gradient centrifugation was used to isolate PBMCs from about 9 ml of fresh peripheral blood. Progressor patients were first diagnosed with Graves' hyperthyroidism and then developed ophthalmopathy during follow-up. Trizol reagent was used to extract total RNA, and RNA quality was then checked on an Agilent 2100 Bioanalyzer.

The rearrangement joined TRBV9 to TRBJ2-7, with the D gene uncertain. This receptor was identified in a woman aged 45-65 years with Graves' hyperthyroidism that later progressed to Graves' ophthalmopathy. Sequencing was done on a sample of blood. This receptor carries the CDR3 CASSPGRPYEQYF. The DNA sequence follows: TGTGCCAGCAGCCCAGGACGGCCCTACGAGCAGTACTTC.